This record covers a single T cell receptor beta chain. The antigen is not known. V shed 5 bases and J shed 6 bases, with 16 bases lying between them. In germline, CDR1 is SGHTA, CDR2 FQGTGA. This CDR3 is 14 amino acids long. The data stem from a study of cytomegalovirus exposure and HLA in healthy donors. Study-level information: Out of 150 million to 200 million T cells, an earlier analysis found around 110 million unique TCR beta sequences in total.

Study-level points and caveats: In a later analysis, parvovirus B19, influenza, CMV and Epstein-Barr virus appeared linked to several top co-occurrence clusters.

The PCR was carried out with 60 Vbeta primers and 13 Jbeta primers. Repertoires were generated with immunoSEQ multiplex PCR, while TCRdb's copy carries only in-frame clones and drops some. The sample carries 120,000 or so clones, roughly 80% recorded once. This chain links TRBV7-3 with TRBJ1-2; a weak D match, TRBD1 (5 bases). The sample taken for sequencing was PBMCs. The origin of this receptor is a man aged 55 to 70 in good health and CMV-seropositive. CDR3 sequence reads: CASSPAGPRDGYTF. The CDR3 nucleotides read TGTGCCAGCAGCCCTGCGGGACCCCGGGATGGCTACACCTTC.